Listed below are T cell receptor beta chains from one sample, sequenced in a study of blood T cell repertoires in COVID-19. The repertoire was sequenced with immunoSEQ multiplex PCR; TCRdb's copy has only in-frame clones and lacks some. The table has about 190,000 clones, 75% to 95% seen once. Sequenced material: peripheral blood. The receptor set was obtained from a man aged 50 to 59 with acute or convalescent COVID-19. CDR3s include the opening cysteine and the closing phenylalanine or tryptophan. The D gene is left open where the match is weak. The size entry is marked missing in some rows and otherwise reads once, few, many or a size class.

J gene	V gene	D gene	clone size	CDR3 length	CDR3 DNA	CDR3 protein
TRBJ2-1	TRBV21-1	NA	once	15	TGTGCCAGCAGCAAGACAGGTACCCCCTACAATGAGCAGTTCTTC	CASSKTGTPYNEQFF
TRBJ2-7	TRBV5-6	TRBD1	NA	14	TGTGCCAGCAGCCGCGGACAGGGTTGGTACGAGCAGTACTTC	CASSRGQGWYEQYF
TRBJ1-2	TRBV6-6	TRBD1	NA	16	TGTGCCAGCAGTTATAAGCGCCCGGGACAGGGATCCGGCTACACCTTC	CASSYKRPGQGSGYTF
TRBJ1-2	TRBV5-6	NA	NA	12	TGTGCCAGCAGCTTGTGGTCAGGAGGCTACACCTTC	CASSLWSGGYTF
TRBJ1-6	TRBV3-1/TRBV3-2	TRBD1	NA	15	TGTGCCAGCAGCCGGCAGACAGGGCATAATTCACCCCTCCACTTT	CASSRQTGHNSPLHF
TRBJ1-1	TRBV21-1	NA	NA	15	TGTGCCAGCAGCCCAAGGCAGGGGCTGGGGCCTGAAGCTTTCTTT	CASSPRQGLGPEAFF
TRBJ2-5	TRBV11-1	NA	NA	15	TGTGCCAGCAGCTTTTTGACCGCCGGGATGGAGACCCAGTACTTC	CASSFLTAGMETQYF
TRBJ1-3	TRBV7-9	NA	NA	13	TGTGCCAGCAGGGCTACAGGGCAGGACACCATATATTTT	CASRATGQDTIYF
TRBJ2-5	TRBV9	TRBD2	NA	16	TGTGCCAGCAGCGTAGATGGTAGCGGGGCCCAAGAGACCCAGTACTTC	CASSVDGSGAQETQYF
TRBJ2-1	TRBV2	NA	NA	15	TGTGCCAGCAGCCTCCCAGGGGTAGGCTACAATGAGCAGTTCTTC	CASSLPGVGYNEQFF
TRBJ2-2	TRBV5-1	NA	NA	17	TGCGCCAGCAGCCCAACCTCCGGACAGACGAACACCGGGGAGCTGTTTTTT	CASSPTSGQTNTGELFF
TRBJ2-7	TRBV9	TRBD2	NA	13	TGTGCCAGCAGCGGTAGCGGGAGGGGTGAGCAGTACTTC	CASSGSGRGEQYF
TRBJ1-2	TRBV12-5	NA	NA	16	TGTGCTAGTGGTTTGACCGATTCAGGGATTAACTATGGCTACACCTTC	CASGLTDSGINYGYTF
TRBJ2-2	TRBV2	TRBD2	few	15	TGTGCCAGCAGGGTTCATGGAGCGGGAGCCGGGGAGCTGTTTTTT	CASRVHGAGAGELFF
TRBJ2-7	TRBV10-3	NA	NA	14	TGTGCCATCAGTGCCGGGAGCCACTCCTACGAGCAGTACTTC	CAISAGSHSYEQYF
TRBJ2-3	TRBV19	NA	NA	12	TGTGCCAGTAGTACCCTCGCGGGTACGCAGTATTTT	CASSTLAGTQYF
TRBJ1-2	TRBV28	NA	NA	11	TGTGCCAGCATCTCGGGCTATGGCTACACCTTC	CASISGYGYTF
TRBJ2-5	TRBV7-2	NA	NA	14	TGTGCCAGCAGCCCCCAGGGACTGGGAGAGACCCAGTACTTC	CASSPQGLGETQYF
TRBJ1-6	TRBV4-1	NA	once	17	TGCGCCAGCAGCCAAGACCCAGGAAACTCCTATAATTCACCCCTCCACTTT	CASSQDPGNSYNSPLHF
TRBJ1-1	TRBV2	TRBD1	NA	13	TGTGCCAGCACGGGACAGGGTTCCACTGAAGCTTTCTTT	CASTGQGSTEAFF
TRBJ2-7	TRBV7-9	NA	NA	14	TGTGCCAGCAGCGCCTTGGGGACAAACTACGAGCAGTACTTC	CASSALGTNYEQYF
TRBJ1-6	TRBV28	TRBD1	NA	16	TGTGCCAGCAAGGGTACTAGACAGGGGGTAGGATCACCCCTCCACTTT	CASKGTRQGVGSPLHF
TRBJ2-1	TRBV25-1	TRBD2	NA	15	TGTGCCAGCAGTGGGACTAGCGGGGGGGCCGAAGAGCAGTTCTTC	CASSGTSGGAEEQFF
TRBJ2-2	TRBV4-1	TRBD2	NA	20	TGCGCCAGCAGCCAAGTGAAAGAGGCTAGCGGGGGGCCCCGACCCGGGGAGCTGTTTTTT	CASSQVKEASGGPRPGELFF
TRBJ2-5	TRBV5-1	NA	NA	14	TGCGCCAGCACCCCCGCGCCAGGGGCCGTGACCCAGTACTTC	CASTPAPGAVTQYF
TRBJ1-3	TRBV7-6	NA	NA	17	TGTGCCAGCAGCTCCGCGACTATGGAGTTCTCTGGAAACACCATATATTTT	CASSSATMEFSGNTIYF
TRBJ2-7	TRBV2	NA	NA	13	TGTGCCAGCAGGCAAGGGGCCTCCTACGAGCAGTACTTC	CASRQGASYEQYF
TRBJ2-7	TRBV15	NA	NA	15	TGTGCCACCAGCAGAGATCGGGGACTCTTTTACGAGCAGTACTTC	CATSRDRGLFYEQYF
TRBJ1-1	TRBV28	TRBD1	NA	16	TGTGCCAGCAGTTTACCGGCCGGGACAGTCGCCACTGAAGCTTTCTTT	CASSLPAGTVATEAFF
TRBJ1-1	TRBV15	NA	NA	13	TGTGCCACCAGCAGAGAAAGAGGTTCTGAAGCTTTCTTT	CATSRERGSEAFF
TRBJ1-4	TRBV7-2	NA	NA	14	TGTGCCAGCAGCTTCCCAGGGGCCCGTGAAAAACTGTTTTTT	CASSFPGAREKLFF
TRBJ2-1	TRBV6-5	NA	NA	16	TGTGCCAGCAGTTACGACGCGAGATCCGCCGGGGTTGCGCAGTTCTTC	CASSYDARSAGVAQFF
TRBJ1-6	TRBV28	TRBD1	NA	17	TGTGCCAGCAGCGGGAACACAGGGGGCTCCTATAATTCACCCCTCCACTTT	CASSGNTGGSYNSPLHF
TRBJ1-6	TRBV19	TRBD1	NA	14	TGTGCCACCCGCGCGGGACAGGGTGGTTCACCCCTCCACTTT	CATRAGQGGSPLHF
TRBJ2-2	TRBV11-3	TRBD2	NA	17	TGTGCCAGCAGCCCCGGGGCCGTAGCGGGGAACACCGGGGAGCTGTTTTTT	CASSPGAVAGNTGELFF
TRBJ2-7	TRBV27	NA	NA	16	TGTGCCAGCAGTTTACAGTGGACAGAAGGGGTGGGCGAGCAGTACTTC	CASSLQWTEGVGEQYF
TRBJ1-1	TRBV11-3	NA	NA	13	TGTGCCAGCAGCTTAGCTAGGAACACTGAAGCTTTCTTT	CASSLARNTEAFF
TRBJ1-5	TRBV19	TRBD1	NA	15	TGTGCCAGTAGTCCGTTGGGACAGAACCATCAGCCCCAGCATTTT	CASSPLGQNHQPQHF
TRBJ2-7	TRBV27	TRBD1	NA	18	TGTGCCAGCAGTTCAACTTCCGGGACAGGGGGGACCCTCTTCGAGCAGTACTTC	CASSSTSGTGGTLFEQYF
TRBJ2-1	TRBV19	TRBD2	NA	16	TGTGCCAGTAGTCGTGCTAGCGGGAGGGCTTACAATGAGCAGTTCTTC	CASSRASGRAYNEQFF
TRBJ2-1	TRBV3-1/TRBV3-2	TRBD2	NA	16	TGTGCCAGCAGCCGCGCGGGACTAGCGGGAGCCCCTGAGCAGTTCTTC	CASSRAGLAGAPEQFF